Only a few counts were recorded for the clone carrying this TCR beta chain. Its antigen is as yet unknown. The data derive from a study of shared clonotypes between healthy human individuals. Overall study: Contributing individuals were a couple of females and three males aged 18 to 49. Study-wide points: Larger estimated richness was generally recorded for naive subsets relative to memory subsets.

This CDR3 spans 14 amino acids. Germline loops: CDR1 MNHEY, CDR2 SVGAGI. V lost 6 bases and J lost 4; bases outside the gene matches: 8. Splitting of each subset's genomic DNA was done evenly across several immunoSEQ plates. Method: immunoSEQ multiplex PCR; TCRdb's copy keeps in-frame clones and lacks some. The table shows over a million clones, with roughly 96% occurring only once. Naive CD45RA+ and memory CD45RA-negative subsets were split from CD4+ cells. The chain combines TRBV6-5 with TRBJ1-2, with 7 nucleotides matching TRBD1. Source material: naive CD4+ T cells sorted from blood. Subset here: CD45RA+ positively selected. The receptor was derived from a man aged 25 to 45 in good health. CDR3 loop: CASRTAGTAYGYTF. In nucleotides, the CDR3 is TGTGCCAGCAGGACCGCCGGGACAGCCTATGGCTACACCTTC.